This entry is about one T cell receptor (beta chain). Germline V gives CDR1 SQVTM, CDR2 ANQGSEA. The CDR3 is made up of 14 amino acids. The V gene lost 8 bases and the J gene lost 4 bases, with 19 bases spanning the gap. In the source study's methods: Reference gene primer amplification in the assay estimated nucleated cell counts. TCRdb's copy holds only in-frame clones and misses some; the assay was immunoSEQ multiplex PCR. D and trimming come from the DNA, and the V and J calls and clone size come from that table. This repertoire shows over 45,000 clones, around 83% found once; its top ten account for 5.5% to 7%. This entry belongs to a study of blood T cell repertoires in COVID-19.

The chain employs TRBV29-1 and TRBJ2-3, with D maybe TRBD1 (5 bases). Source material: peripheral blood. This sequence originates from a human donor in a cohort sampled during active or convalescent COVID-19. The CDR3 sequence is CSPNGIGQADTQYF. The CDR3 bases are TGCAGCCCCAATGGAATAGGACAAGCAGATACGCAGTATTTT.